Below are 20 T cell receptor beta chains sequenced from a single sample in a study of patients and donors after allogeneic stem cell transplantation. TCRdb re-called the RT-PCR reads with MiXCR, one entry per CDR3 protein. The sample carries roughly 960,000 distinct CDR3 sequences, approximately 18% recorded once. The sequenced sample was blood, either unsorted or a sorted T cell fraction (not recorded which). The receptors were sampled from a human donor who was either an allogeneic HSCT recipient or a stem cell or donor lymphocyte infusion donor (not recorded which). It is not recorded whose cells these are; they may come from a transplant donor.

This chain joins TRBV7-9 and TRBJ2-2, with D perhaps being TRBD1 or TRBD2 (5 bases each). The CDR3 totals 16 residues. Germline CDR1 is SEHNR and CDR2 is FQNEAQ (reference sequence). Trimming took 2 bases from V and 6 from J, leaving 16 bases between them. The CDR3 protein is CASSLKGRREPGELFF. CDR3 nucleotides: TGTGCCAGCAGCTTAAAGGGGAGAAGGGAACCCGGGGAGCTGTTTTTT.

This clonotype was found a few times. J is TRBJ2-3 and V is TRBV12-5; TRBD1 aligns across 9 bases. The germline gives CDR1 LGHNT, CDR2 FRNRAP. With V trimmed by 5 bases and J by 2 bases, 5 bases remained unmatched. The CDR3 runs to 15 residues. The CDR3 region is CASGPGTGITDTQYF. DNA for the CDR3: TGTGCTAGTGGTCCCGGGACAGGGATCACAGATACGCAGTATTTT.

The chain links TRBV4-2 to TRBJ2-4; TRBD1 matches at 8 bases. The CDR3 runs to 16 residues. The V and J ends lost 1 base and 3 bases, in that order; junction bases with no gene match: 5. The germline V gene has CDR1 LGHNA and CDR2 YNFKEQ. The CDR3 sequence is CASSQAGGADKNIQYF. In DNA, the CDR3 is TGTGCCAGCAGCCAAGCAGGGGGCGCGGACAAAAACATTCAGTACTTC.

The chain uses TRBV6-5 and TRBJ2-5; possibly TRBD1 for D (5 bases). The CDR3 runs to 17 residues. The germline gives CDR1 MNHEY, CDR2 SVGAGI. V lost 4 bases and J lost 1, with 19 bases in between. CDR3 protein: CASSLRLGQTSQETQYF. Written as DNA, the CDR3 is TGTGCCAGCAGTTTACGTTTGGGGCAGACCTCCCAAGAGACCCAGTACTTC.

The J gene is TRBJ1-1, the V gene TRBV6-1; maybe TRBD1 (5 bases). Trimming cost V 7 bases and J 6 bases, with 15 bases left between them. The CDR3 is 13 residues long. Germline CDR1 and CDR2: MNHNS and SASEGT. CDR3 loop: CASTPGGFAEAFF. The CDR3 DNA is TGTGCCAGCACCCCGGGGGGTTTCGCTGAAGCTTTCTTT.

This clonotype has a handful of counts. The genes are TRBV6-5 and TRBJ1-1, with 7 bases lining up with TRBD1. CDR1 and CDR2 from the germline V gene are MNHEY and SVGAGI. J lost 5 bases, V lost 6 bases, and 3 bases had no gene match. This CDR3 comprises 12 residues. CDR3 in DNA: TGTGCCAGCAGAAGGGGGCGAACTGAAGCTTTCTTT. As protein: CASRRGRTEAFF.

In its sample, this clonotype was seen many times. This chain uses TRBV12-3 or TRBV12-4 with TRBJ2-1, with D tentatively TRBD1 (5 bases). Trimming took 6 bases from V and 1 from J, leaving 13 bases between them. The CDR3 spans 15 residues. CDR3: CASRSTGFSYNEQFF. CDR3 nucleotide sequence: TGTGCCAGCAGGAGTACAGGCTTTTCCTACAATGAGCAGTTCTTC.

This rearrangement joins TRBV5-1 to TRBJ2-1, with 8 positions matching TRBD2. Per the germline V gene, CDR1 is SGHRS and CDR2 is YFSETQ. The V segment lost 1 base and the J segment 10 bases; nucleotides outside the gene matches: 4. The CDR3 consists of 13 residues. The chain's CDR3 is CASSLKPSGEQFF. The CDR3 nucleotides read TGCGCCAGCAGCTTGAAGCCTAGCGGGGAGCAGTTCTTC.

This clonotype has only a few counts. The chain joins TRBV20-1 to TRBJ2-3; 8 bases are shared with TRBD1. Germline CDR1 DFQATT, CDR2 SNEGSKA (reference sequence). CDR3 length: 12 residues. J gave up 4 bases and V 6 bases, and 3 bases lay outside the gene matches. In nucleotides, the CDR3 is TGCAGTGCGATACAGGGGGCAGATACGCAGTATTTT. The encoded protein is CSAIQGADTQYF.

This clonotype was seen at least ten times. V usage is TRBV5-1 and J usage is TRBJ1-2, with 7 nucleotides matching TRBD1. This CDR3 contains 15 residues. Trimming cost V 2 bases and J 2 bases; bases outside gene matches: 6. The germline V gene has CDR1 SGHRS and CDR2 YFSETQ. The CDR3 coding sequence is TGCGCCAGCAGCTTCGCCGGGACAGCCAACTATGGCTACACCTTC. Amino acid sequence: CASSFAGTANYGYTF. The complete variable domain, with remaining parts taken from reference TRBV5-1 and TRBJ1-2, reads KAGVTQTPRYLIKTRGQQVTLSCSPISGHRSVSWYQQTPGQGLQFLFEYFSETQRNKGNFPGRFSGRQFSNSRSEMNVSTLELGDSALYLCASSFAGTANYGYTFGSGTRLTVV.

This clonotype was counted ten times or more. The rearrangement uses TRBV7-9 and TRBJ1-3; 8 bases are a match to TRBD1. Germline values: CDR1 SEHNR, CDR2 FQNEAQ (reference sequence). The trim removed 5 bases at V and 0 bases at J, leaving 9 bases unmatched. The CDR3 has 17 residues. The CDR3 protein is CASSNYGDRSSGNTIYF. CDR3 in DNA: TGTGCCAGCAGCAATTACGGGGACAGGAGCTCTGGAAACACCATATATTTT.

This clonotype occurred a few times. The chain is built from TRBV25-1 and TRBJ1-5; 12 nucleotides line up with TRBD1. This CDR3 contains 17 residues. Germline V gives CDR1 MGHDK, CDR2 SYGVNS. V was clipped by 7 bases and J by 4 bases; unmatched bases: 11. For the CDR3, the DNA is TGTGCCAGCATGGGGGTTGGGGACAGGGGGCAGAATCAGCCCCAGCATTTT. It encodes CASMGVGDRGQNQPQHF. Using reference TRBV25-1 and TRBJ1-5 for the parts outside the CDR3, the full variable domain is EADIYQTPRYLVIGTGKKITLECSQTMGHDKMYWYQQDPGMELHLIHYSYGVNSTEKGDLSSESTVSRIRTEHFPLTLESARPSHTSQYLCASMGVGDRGQNQPQHFGDGTRLSIL.

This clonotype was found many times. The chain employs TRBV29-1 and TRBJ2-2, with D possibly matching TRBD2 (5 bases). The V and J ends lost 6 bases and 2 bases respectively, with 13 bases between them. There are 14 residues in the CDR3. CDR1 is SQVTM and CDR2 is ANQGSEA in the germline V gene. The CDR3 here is CSVEGPSNTGELFF. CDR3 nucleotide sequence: TGCAGCGTCGAGGGCCCTTCCAACACCGGGGAGCTGTTTTTT.

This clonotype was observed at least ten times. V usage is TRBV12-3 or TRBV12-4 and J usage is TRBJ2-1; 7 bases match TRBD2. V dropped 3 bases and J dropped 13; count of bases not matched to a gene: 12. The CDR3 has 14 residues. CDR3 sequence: CASSFGFRVAGQFF. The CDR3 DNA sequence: TGTGCCAGCAGTTTTGGGTTTCGGGTAGCGGGCCAGTTCTTC.

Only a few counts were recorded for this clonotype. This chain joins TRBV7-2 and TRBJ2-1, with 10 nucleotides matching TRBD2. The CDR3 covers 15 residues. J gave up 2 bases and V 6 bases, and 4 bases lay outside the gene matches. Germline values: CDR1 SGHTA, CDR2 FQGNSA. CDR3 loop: CASRTSGGAYNEQFF. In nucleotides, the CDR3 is TGTGCCAGCAGAACCAGCGGGGGGGCCTACAATGAGCAGTTCTTC.

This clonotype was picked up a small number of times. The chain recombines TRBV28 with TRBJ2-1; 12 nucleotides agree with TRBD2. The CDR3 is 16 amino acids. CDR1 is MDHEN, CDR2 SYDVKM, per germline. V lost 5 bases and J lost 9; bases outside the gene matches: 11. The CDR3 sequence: CASSTYTTSGSREQFF. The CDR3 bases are TGTGCCAGCAGTACCTACACGACTAGCGGGAGCCGTGAGCAGTTCTTC. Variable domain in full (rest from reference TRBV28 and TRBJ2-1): DVKVTQSSRYLVKRTGEKVFLECVQDMDHENMFWYRQDPGLGLRLIYFSYDVKMKEKGDIPEGYSVSREKKERFSLILESASTNQTSMYLCASSTYTTSGSREQFFGPGTRLTVL.

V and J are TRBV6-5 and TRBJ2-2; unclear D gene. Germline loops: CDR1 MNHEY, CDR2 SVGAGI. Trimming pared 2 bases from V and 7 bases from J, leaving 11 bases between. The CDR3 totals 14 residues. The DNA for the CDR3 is TGTGCCAGCAGTTACCGCCAGCTTGGCGGGGAGCTGTTTTTT. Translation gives CASSYRQLGGELFF.

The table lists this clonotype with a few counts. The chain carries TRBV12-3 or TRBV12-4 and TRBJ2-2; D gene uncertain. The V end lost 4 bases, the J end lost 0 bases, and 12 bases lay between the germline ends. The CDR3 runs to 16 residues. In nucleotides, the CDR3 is TGTGCCAGCAGTTCCCCGACGGCCTCGAACACCGGGGAGCTGTTTTTT. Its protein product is CASSSPTASNTGELFF.

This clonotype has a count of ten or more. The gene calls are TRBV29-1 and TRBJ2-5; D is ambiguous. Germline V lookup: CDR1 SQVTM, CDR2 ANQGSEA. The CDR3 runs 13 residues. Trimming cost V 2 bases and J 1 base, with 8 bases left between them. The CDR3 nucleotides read TGCAGCGTTGAATTGCCGGGCCAAGAGACCCAGTACTTC. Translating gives CSVELPGQETQYF.

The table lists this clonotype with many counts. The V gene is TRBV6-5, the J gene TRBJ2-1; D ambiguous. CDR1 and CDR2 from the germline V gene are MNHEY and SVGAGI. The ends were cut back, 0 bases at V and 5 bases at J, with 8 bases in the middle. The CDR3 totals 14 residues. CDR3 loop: CASSYSKLNNEQFF. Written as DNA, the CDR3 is TGTGCCAGCAGTTACTCCAAACTTAACAATGAGCAGTTCTTC.